This TCR beta chain was recovered during a study of blood T cell repertoires in COVID-19 (dated by TCRdb to 2020 to 2022). Context from the whole study: The collaborator samples originated in the United States, Italy and Spain and spanned the acute and convalescent phases of COVID-19. The material from the prospective study consisted of cDNA or gDNA derived from T cells, B-cell-depleted T cells, or PBMCs. Subjects who had been exposed to COVID-19, were actively infected with it, or had recovered from it provided the deeply sampled blood TCRbeta repertoires that made up the dataset. The repertoires were made available in a free public database intended to serve as a resource for research on the immune response to SARS-CoV-2. Samples came from the ongoing ImmuneRACE study (first 160 participants) plus 1,254 subjects from 6 global collaborators. The sample metadata nearly always contained a de-identified subject ID, COVID-19 status, age in years and sex. HLA class I and class II types, where available, came from metadata supplied by the sample provider rather than from assay-based typing.

TCRbeta CDR3 regions were amplified from genomic DNA by means of the immunoSEQ Assay, a bias-controlled multiplex PCR. Per the original workflow: The number of nucleated cells in each sample was estimated from the amplification of reference gene primers within the assay. To quantify the absolute abundance of each unique TCRbeta CDR3 rearrangement, sequence reads were collapsed and filtered. Productive Simpson clonality was computed per sample as the square root of Simpson's diversity index over productive rearrangements. The source is immuneACCESS, and TCRdb retained only in-frame sequences with V and J called. Part of the clones is not carried over; for the studies checked, unresolved V genes explain less than half of this, and the remainder is unexplained. V and J calls and clone size are copied from that table; D and trimming were computed from the DNA. The sample has 140,000 or so clones on record, 70% to 90% of them singletons. The leading ten clones occupy over 4% of the sample.

A remark on this clone: The clone's antigen remains unknown. The input lacks base qualities; no much larger clone sits a single base away.

General study outcomes and caveats: The amount of clinical and demographic metadata varied by source and participant and was provided uncurated.

The CDR3 spans 18 residues, from the cysteine through the phenylalanine. Only the CDR3 region is kept as DNA, spanning 54 bases read in frame from base 1. Trimming accounts for 1 base at V and 6 bases at J, while the number of junction bases matched to no gene is 13. Looking up the germline V gene yields CDR1 SGHVS and CDR2 FNYEAQ. Whole blood was collected in K2EDTA tubes by collaborating institutions according to the institutions' own protocols. For TCRbeta analysis, collaborators shipped samples as frozen whole blood, isolated PBMCs, or DNA extracted from either of those sample types. The chain employs TRBV7-6 and TRBJ1-5; the central 9 bases match TRBD1. The sequence was obtained from a woman in her forties or fifties with acute or convalescent COVID-19. Sequenced: peripheral blood. The DNA reads TGTGCCAGCAGCTTAGAAGCTGGGACAGGGAATATCGGTCAGCCCCAGCATTTT. Its protein reads: CASSLEAGTGNIGQPQHF.